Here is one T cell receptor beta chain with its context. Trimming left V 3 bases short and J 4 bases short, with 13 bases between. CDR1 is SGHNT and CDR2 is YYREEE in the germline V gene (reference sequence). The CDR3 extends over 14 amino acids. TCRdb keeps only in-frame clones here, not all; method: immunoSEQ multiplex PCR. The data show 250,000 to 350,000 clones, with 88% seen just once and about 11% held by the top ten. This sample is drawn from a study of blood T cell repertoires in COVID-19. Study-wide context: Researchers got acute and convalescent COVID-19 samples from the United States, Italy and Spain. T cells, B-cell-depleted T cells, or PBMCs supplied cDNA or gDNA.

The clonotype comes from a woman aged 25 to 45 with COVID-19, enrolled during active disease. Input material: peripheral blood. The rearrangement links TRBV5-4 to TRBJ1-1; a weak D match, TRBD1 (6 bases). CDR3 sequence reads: CASSSQGRGTEAFF. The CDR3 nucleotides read TGTGCCAGCAGCTCCCAGGGGCGCGGCACTGAAGCTTTCTTT.